Given below is one T cell receptor (beta chain) in context. The specificity of this receptor is unknown. No clone much larger than this one lies a single base away; base qualities are absent. Counted from cysteine to phenylalanine, this CDR3 has 16 amino acids. Only CDR3 DNA is held: 48 bases, read in frame from base 1. V and J are trimmed by 1 base and 4 bases, and the gene matches miss 6 bases of the junction. The germline V gene gives CDR1 as LGHNA and CDR2 as YNFKEQ. TCRbeta CDR3 regions were amplified from genomic DNA using the immunoSEQ Assay, a bias-controlled multiplex PCR. Per the original workflow: Nucleated cell counts per sample were estimated from amplification of reference gene primers within the assay. Sequence reads were collapsed and filtered to measure the absolute abundance of every unique TCRbeta CDR3 rearrangement. For each sample, productive Simpson clonality was calculated as the square root of Simpson's diversity index across productive rearrangements. Entries here come from immuneACCESS through TCRdb and include only in-frame sequences with V and J called. Some clones fail to appear in such tables; in the studies checked, an unresolved V gene covers under half of the shortfall, and the cause of the remainder is unknown. That table furnishes V, J and clone size, whereas the DNA furnished D and trimming. A total of fewer than 200,000 clones appear in this sample, about 75% of them only once. Of the sample, approximately 26% is held by the ten largest clones.

Each collaborating institution followed its own protocols to collect whole blood in K2EDTA tubes. For TCRbeta analysis, collaborators shipped samples in one of three forms: frozen whole blood, isolated PBMCs, or DNA extracted from either of those sample types. The data stem from a study of blood T cell repertoires in COVID-19 (dated by TCRdb to the early 2020s). About the study as a whole: Collaborator samples came from the United States, Italy and Spain and covered acute and convalescent phases of COVID-19. The dataset comprised deeply sampled blood TCRbeta repertoires from subjects exposed to, actively infected with, or recovered from COVID-19. Sample metadata almost always included a de-identified subject ID, COVID-19 status, age in years and sex. Samples came from the ongoing ImmuneRACE study (first 160 participants) plus 1,254 subjects from 6 global collaborators. The repertoires were made available in a free public database intended to serve as a resource for research on the immune response to SARS-CoV-2. The material from the prospective study consisted of cDNA or gDNA derived from T cells, B-cell-depleted T cells, or PBMCs. Where available, HLA class I and class II types were obtained from metadata supplied by the sample provider rather than from assay-based typing.

Study-level results and caveats: The quantity of clinical and demographic metadata differed by source and by participant and was supplied without curation.

The rearrangement joined TRBV4-2 to TRBJ1-3; TRBD1 lines up with 8 middle nucleotides. What was sequenced was peripheral blood. This sequence was found in a woman aged 65 to 85 with acute or convalescent COVID-19. This receptor carries the CDR3 CASSQAIGQGGNTIYF. The DNA reads as follows: TGTGCCAGCAGCCAAGCAATAGGACAGGGAGGAAACACCATATATTTT.